Shown below are 24 T cell receptor beta chains from a single sample sequenced in a study of T cell changes during pregnancy in multiple sclerosis (dated by TCRdb to about 2019). Library creation used the immunoSEQ multiplex PCR assay. Not all clones reach the TCRdb copy of this immuneACCESS table, which keeps in-frame sequences only. Checked studies attribute under half of the gap to unresolved V genes and leave the rest unexplained. Within this sample are fewer than 85,000 clones, with about 91% of them counted one time only. In total, the top ten clones hold around 2% of the sample. The input for sequencing was peripheral blood, taken before pregnancy. The origin of the receptors is a female donor with multiple sclerosis, enrolled in a pregnancy study.

The chain couples TRBV19 to TRBJ1-1; no clear D gene. This CDR3 region has 13 residues. Germline V CDR1 and CDR2: LNHDA, SQIVND (reference sequence). V was pared by 3 bases and J by 3 bases, with 8 bases between. The CDR3 spells CASSMWGDTEAFF. CDR3 DNA: TGTGCCAGTAGTATGTGGGGAGACACTGAAGCTTTCTTT.

The rearrangement links TRBV4-1 to TRBJ1-5, with a weak D call TRBD1 (5 bases). Germline V lookup: CDR1 MGHRA, CDR2 YSYEKL. Between the trimmed V and J ends, which lost 0 bases and 11 bases, there was a span of 8 bases. CDR3 size: 12 residues. In DNA, the CDR3 is TGCGCCAGCAGCCAAGAGGGGCGGACCCAGCATTTT. Its translation: CASSQEGRTQHF.

The rearrangement joins TRBV2 to TRBJ2-7; TRBD2 matches at 10 bases. Germline values: CDR1 SNHLY, CDR2 FYNNEI. Trimming cost V 8 bases and J 1 base; bases outside gene matches: 5. This CDR3 spans 14 amino acids. CDR3 sequence: CASFPSGGSYEQYF. The CDR3 coding sequence is TGTGCCAGCTTCCCTAGCGGGGGTTCCTACGAGCAGTACTTC.

Concerning this clone itself: One junction end disagrees with the germline gene, perhaps due to a read error. The chain carries TRBV5-4 and TRBJ1-2; possibly TRBD1 for D (5 bases). This CDR3 has 13 residues. Germline CDR1 SGHNT, CDR2 YYREEE (reference sequence). CDR3 sequence: CASSLGQTMAKSF. CDR3 coding DNA: TGTGCCAGCAGCTTGGGACAGACGATGGCTAAATCCTTC.

This clone was seen more than once but under ten times. J is TRBJ1-4 and V is TRBV7-9, with a tentative D call TRBD1 (5 bases). The CDR3 spans 13 residues. Deletions cut 5 bases from V and 8 bases from J, with 12 bases between. Looked up from germline, CDR1 is SEHNR and CDR2 is FQNEAQ (reference sequence). The CDR3 DNA reads as TGTGCCAGCAGCCTCGGGCGGGGGGAAAAACTGTTTTTT. Translation: CASSLGRGEKLFF.

The chain carries TRBV6-5 and TRBJ1-1; no reliable D call. V was clipped by 2 bases and J by 0 bases, with 4 bases between them. Looked up from germline, CDR1 is MNHEY and CDR2 is SVGAGI. The CDR3 consists of 13 residues. The chain's CDR3 is CASSYQMNTEAFF. CDR3 DNA sequence: TGTGCCAGCAGTTACCAGATGAACACTGAAGCTTTCTTT.

The chain combines TRBV11-2 with TRBJ2-7; 9 nucleotides match TRBD1. This CDR3 contains 15 residues. Losses at the gene ends were 5 bases for V and 0 bases for J; bases not matched to a gene: 5. Germline V CDR1 and CDR2: SGHAT, FQNNGV. CDR3 loop: CASSPGQGISYEQYF. CDR3 DNA sequence: TGTGCCAGCAGCCCCGGACAGGGGATCTCCTACGAGCAGTACTTC.

This clone showed up just once. This chain uses TRBV5-1 with TRBJ1-1; weak D call: TRBD1 (5 bases). The CDR3 runs to 14 residues. The V and J ends lost 0 bases and 4 bases respectively, with 10 bases between them. Germline CDR1 reads SGHRS; CDR2 reads YFSETQ. This chain's CDR3 is CASSLGQPGTEAFF. Here the CDR3 DNA reads TGCGCCAGCAGCTTGGGACAGCCGGGCACTGAAGCTTTCTTT.

The chain combines TRBV5-1 with TRBJ2-3, with D possibly matching TRBD1 (6 bases). Looked up from germline, CDR1 is SGHRS and CDR2 is YFSETQ. The V end lost 0 bases, the J end lost 1 base, and 6 bases lay between the germline ends. The CDR3 covers 14 residues. The CDR3 loop is CASSLAGGTDTQYF. CDR3 nucleotides: TGCGCCAGCAGCTTGGCAGGGGGCACAGATACGCAGTATTTT. Full variable domain (outside the CDR3, taken from reference TRBV5-1 and TRBJ2-3): KAGVTQTPRYLIKTRGQQVTLSCSPISGHRSVSWYQQTPGQGLQFLFEYFSETQRNKGNFPGRFSGRQFSNSRSEMNVSTLELGDSALYLCASSLAGGTDTQYFGPGTRLTVL.

The chain couples TRBV5-1 to TRBJ2-7; TRBD1 matches at 8 bases. Germline V gene lookup returns CDR1 SGHRS and CDR2 YFSETQ. This CDR3 region has 15 residues. V was clipped by 6 bases and J by 3 bases; unmatched bases: 11. The CDR3 DNA reads as TGCGCCAGCAACCCATTCGCCGGGACAGGCTACGAGCAGTACTTC. Its translation is CASNPFAGTGYEQYF.

This sequence joins TRBV10-3 and TRBJ1-2; 8 bases line up with TRBD1. The CDR3 spans 14 residues. J was trimmed by 3 bases and V by 6 bases; bases with no gene match: 6. Germline CDR1 reads ENHRY; CDR2 reads SYGVKD. In DNA form, the CDR3 reads TGTGCCATCAGCGGCGGACAGGGTGACTATGGCTACACCTTC. It specifies CAISGGQGDYGYTF.

The chain has TRBV5-6 and TRBJ1-2; D remains ambiguous. Germline V gene data show CDR1 as SGHDT and CDR2 as YYEEEE. The CDR3 runs to 16 residues. V shed 4 bases and J shed 1 base, with 17 bases lying between them. CDR3 sequence reads: CASSTIGGVFNYGYTF. CDR3 bases: TGTGCCAGCAGCACAATAGGCGGGGTTTTTAACTATGGCTACACCTTC.

A single count supports this clone. The chain combines TRBV5-6 with TRBJ2-1; D might be TRBD2 (5 bases). Trimming pared 5 bases from V and 3 bases from J, leaving 15 bases between. CDR1 SGHDT and CDR2 YYEEEE come from the germline V gene. The CDR3 spans 15 residues. This chain's CDR3 is CASSSAAEDYNEQFF. The DNA for the CDR3 is TGTGCCAGCAGTTCCGCAGCGGAGGACTACAATGAGCAGTTCTTC.

This clone showed up just once. The chain links TRBV10-2 to TRBJ1-2; tentatively, D is TRBD1 (6 bases). Trimming cost V 5 bases and J 8 bases, with 15 bases left between them. The CDR3 spans 13 residues. Germline loops: CDR1 WSHSY, CDR2 SAAADI. In nucleotides, the CDR3 is TGCGCCAGCAGTCCCGGGGGGCCTGGGGGCTACACCTTC. This encodes CASSPGGPGGYTF.

The chain uses TRBV7-2 and TRBJ2-5, with no clear D. The CDR3 is made up of 14 amino acids. Germline V gene lookup returns CDR1 SGHTA and CDR2 FQGNSA. V shed 2 bases and J shed 2 bases, with 9 bases lying between them. The CDR3 sequence: CASSLTLPQETQYF. CDR3 nucleotides: TGTGCCAGCAGCTTAACTCTCCCACAAGAGACCCAGTACTTC.

This chain joins TRBV30 and TRBJ2-3; TRBD2 matches 8 bases. J was trimmed by 2 bases and V by 3 bases; bases with no gene match: 1. Germline V CDR1 and CDR2: GTSNPN, SVGIG (reference sequence). This CDR3 has 13 residues. CDR3 sequence reads: CAWRAGATDTQYF. In DNA, the CDR3 is TGTGCCTGGAGAGCGGGGGCCACAGATACGCAGTATTTT.

This chain uses TRBV11-2 with TRBJ1-5; perhaps TRBD1 as D (5 bases). With 6 bases removed from V and 7 bases from J, the gap between germline ends came to 13 bases. CDR3 length: 13 residues. CDR1 and CDR2 (germline): SGHAT, FQNNGV. Here the CDR3 reads CASRSGEGQPQHF. The CDR3 bases are TGTGCCAGCAGATCGGGGGAAGGGCAGCCCCAGCATTTT.

The CDR3 nucleotides are TGTGCCAGTAGTCAAGACAGGGTGAACGGGGAGCTGTTTTTT. This encodes CASSQDRVNGELFF. The V and J genes are TRBV19 and TRBJ2-2; 7 positions agree with TRBD1. V lost 5 bases and J lost 7; bases outside the gene matches: 7. Germline-derived CDR1 and CDR2 are LNHDA and SQIVND (reference sequence). The CDR3 covers 14 residues.

The chain employs TRBV7-9 and TRBJ2-5, with 11 bases that match TRBD2. Looked up from germline, CDR1 is SEHNR and CDR2 is FQNEAQ (reference sequence). The CDR3 totals 14 residues. The V segment lost 5 bases and the J segment 5 bases; nucleotides outside the gene matches: 4. The CDR3 loop is CASSRSGGAETQYF. CDR3 DNA sequence: TGTGCCAGCAGCCGTAGCGGGGGGGCCGAGACCCAGTACTTC. Based on the CDR3 plus reference TRBV7-9 and TRBJ2-5, the full variable domain is DTGVSQNPRHKITKRGQNVTFRCDPISEHNRLYWYRQTLGQGPEFLTYFQNEAQLEKSRLLSDRFSAERPKGSFSTLEIQRTEQGDSAMYLCASSRSGGAETQYFGPGTRLLVL.

The chain links TRBV4-1 to TRBJ1-2; D might be TRBD1 (5 bases). Germline-derived CDR1 and CDR2 are MGHRA and YSYEKL. This CDR3 spans 14 amino acids. V was trimmed by 5 bases and J by 2 bases, leaving 12 bases between them. The CDR3 loop is CASSFRDWNYGYTF. For the CDR3, the DNA is TGCGCCAGCAGCTTTAGGGACTGGAACTATGGCTACACCTTC.

The CDR3 loop reads CASSESGSGNTIYF. DNA for the CDR3: TGTGCCAGCAGTGAGTCAGGATCTGGAAACACCATATATTTT. The chain links TRBV6-1 to TRBJ1-3; no definite D call. V shed 3 bases and J shed 1 base, with 7 bases lying between them. This CDR3 has 14 amino acids. Germline-derived CDR1 and CDR2 are MNHNS and SASEGT.

This sequence joins TRBV5-6 and TRBJ2-7, with TRBD1 matching over 9 bases. The germline gives CDR1 SGHDT, CDR2 YYEEEE. The CDR3 has 15 amino acids. V shed 3 bases and J 0 bases; nucleotides not matched to a gene: 4. CDR3 loop: CASSSDRGLSYEQYF. For the CDR3, the DNA is TGTGCCAGCAGCTCGGACAGGGGACTCTCCTACGAGCAGTACTTC.

The J gene is TRBJ2-5, the V gene TRBV5-1; possible D gene TRBD2, 7 bases. CDR3 length equals 16 residues. CDR1 SGHRS and CDR2 YFSETQ come from the germline V gene. The V end was cut by 1 base, the J end by 5 bases, with 18 bases between. CDR3 amino acids: CASSLSGGGGLETQYF. In nucleotides, the CDR3 is TGCGCCAGCAGCTTGAGTGGCGGGGGCGGACTTGAGACCCAGTACTTC.

The chain joins TRBV7-6 to TRBJ2-3, with 8 bases matching TRBD1. From germline, CDR1 is SGHVS and CDR2 FNYEAQ. With V trimmed by 5 bases and J by 0 bases, 10 bases remained unmatched. The CDR3 is made up of 17 amino acids. DNA of the CDR3: TGTGCCAGCAGCCCTACAGGGGGGAGGCCGAGCACAGATACGCAGTATTTT. Protein sequence: CASSPTGGRPSTDTQYF.